This entry concerns a single T cell receptor beta chain. This clone is categorized as large (0.1 to 1%). This receptor's antigen is unknown. For this receptor, the gene names and germline sequences are taken from the mouse. Read data end 1 residue before the CDR3 end; the end is taken from the germline J gene. Libraries were constructed by the immunoSEQ multiplex PCR assay. Adaptive Biotechnologies performed the TCRbeta CDR3 sequencing at survey depth and reported CDR3 sequences, V/J genes, productive frequency and template counts. TCR beta CDR3 regions were amplified from genomic DNA instead of RNA. Concerning the study's data processing: Jensen-Shannon divergence served to quantify pairwise repertoire overlap between tissues, with 0 meaning identical and 1 meaning complete divergence. Tissues were clustered by single-linkage agglomerative hierarchical clustering of pairwise JSD values, and the clustering results were displayed as dendrograms. GLIPH2 was applied to all patient samples using simulation_depth 1000, kmer_min_depth 3, and cdr3_length_cutoff 8, and only groups with more than two unique CDR3s were retained. In a standardized tissue-overlap score, Jaccard GLIPH-group overlap across patients was extrapolated to a standard repertoire size of 1000 clones. Linear mixed-effect models, with tissue as a fixed effect and individual as a random effect, were used to test how diversity related to clinical or experimental variables. Here the immuneACCESS table is served through TCRdb, limited to in-frame sequences with V and J called. Missing clones are a known gap in these copies; in checked studies unresolved V genes cover under half, and the rest lacks a known reason. V and J calls and clone size are those listed in that table; D and trimming were worked out from the DNA. The sample table contains a few thousand clones; only one count was recorded for 30% to 35% of them. The top ten constitute 4% to 5.5% of the sample.

The time point label here, explained by the study, means: mouse harvest day 14 after allogeneic transplant. Each mouse graft consisted of 10^7 T-cell-depleted bone marrow cells plus 10^6 splenic CD5+ T cells and was given by tail vein injection. Mouse GVHD was modeled in a major MHC-mismatch B6 (H2b) into BALB/c (H2d) model, with tissues profiled at day 7 or 14. On day 7 or 14 post-transplant, mouse tissues and retro-orbital blood were harvested with separate sterile tools for each animal, and livers were flushed beforehand. Before genomic DNA isolation with the DNeasy Blood & Tissue Kit, mouse tissues were minced with razor blades in buffered saline. The sample comes from a study of tissue T cells after allogeneic stem cell transplantation (dated by TCRdb to between 2021 and 2022). For the wider study: TCR beta repertoires were profiled across many tissues obtained from research autopsies of patients with and without GVHD, as well as in mouse models of GVHD. The human arm was conducted as a prospective observational study, and neither blinding nor randomization was performed.

What the work shows at the level of the full study, not this receptor alone: The study did not determine which tissue TCRs were alloreactive or antigen-specific, and some clones might have been persisting host cells. Only a few T cell clones appeared in more than one patient, yet motif-based clustering showed tissue-specific repertoire signatures that were shared between patients. In both patients and mice, T cells from blood and spleen picked up only a limited part of the TCR repertoire that was detected in tissues. Within patients, how anatomically similar tissues were was a major factor shaping TCR repertoire composition, regardless of disease or transplant status. The patient cohort was small and clinically heterogeneous, and sampling depth was acknowledged as a limitation.

The CDR1 and CDR2 encoded by the germline V gene are GKSSPN and SITVG. Deletion took 3 bases off V and 5 bases off J, with a span of 5 bases between the germline ends. CDR3 length: 11 amino acids, cysteine to phenylalanine. The DNA shown is the part of the CDR3 that was read: 30 bases, in frame from base 1. The sample taken for sequencing was skin. The TCR originated in a female BALB/c mouse given C57BL/6 T cells with graft-versus-host disease after an allogeneic hematopoietic cell transplant. Recombination connected TRBV31 to TRBJ2-1; the D gene cannot be resolved reliably. CDR3 DNA (partial): TGTGCCTGGAGCCCCGATGCTGAGCAGTTC. The resulting protein is CAWSPDAEQF. The CDR3 reads in full as CAWSPDAEQFF.